This is a list of T cell receptor beta chains from one sample in a study of blood T cell repertoires in COVID-19. This table comes from immunoSEQ multiplex PCR, and its TCRdb copy is limited to in-frame clones, with some not included. This sample has fewer than 250,000 clones, with around 87% found just once. The sample consisted of peripheral blood. These receptors were obtained from a man aged 55 to 70 with acute or convalescent COVID-19. Each CDR3 is given with its conserved first and last residue. Fields, in order: CDR3 DNA, CDR3 protein, J gene, D gene, V gene, clone size. The D gene is left open where the match is weak. Not all rows give a size; the values are once, few, many and, for expanded clones, a class.

CDR3nt: TGTGCCAGCAGTTTAGACCCGGGACTAGCGGGGGGGCTAAAAGATACGCAGTATTTT; CDR3aa: CASSLDPGLAGGLKDTQYF; j_gene: TRBJ2-3; d_gene: TRBD2; v_gene: TRBV6-2/TRBV6-3; abundance: -
CDR3nt: TGTGCCAGCAGTTACTCGGCAGGGGCCTACGAGCAGTACTTC; CDR3aa: CASSYSAGAYEQYF; j_gene: TRBJ2-7; d_gene: -; v_gene: TRBV6-2/TRBV6-3; abundance: once
CDR3nt: TGTGCCAGCAGCCAAGGCGGCACGACCTCCTACGAGCAGTACTTC; CDR3aa: CASSQGGTTSYEQYF; j_gene: TRBJ2-7; d_gene: -; v_gene: TRBV3-1/TRBV3-2; abundance: -
CDR3nt: TGCAGCGTTGATCGGGGGGCTGAAGCTTTCTTT; CDR3aa: CSVDRGAEAFF; j_gene: TRBJ1-1; d_gene: -; v_gene: TRBV29-1; abundance: -
CDR3nt: TGTGCCAGCAGTTACGACAAGCCGACGGGGAATCAGCCCCAGCATTTT; CDR3aa: CASSYDKPTGNQPQHF; j_gene: TRBJ1-5; d_gene: -; v_gene: TRBV6-5; abundance: once
CDR3nt: TGCAGCGTCCTCCCCCTAGACAGTACCTACGAGCAGTACTTC; CDR3aa: CSVLPLDSTYEQYF; j_gene: TRBJ2-7; d_gene: -; v_gene: TRBV29-1; abundance: -
CDR3nt: TGTGCCAGCAGTTTGGGGGGGGGCGCCGGGCAGTACTTC; CDR3aa: CASSLGGGAGQYF; j_gene: TRBJ2-7; d_gene: -; v_gene: TRBV27; abundance: -
CDR3nt: TGTGCCAGCAGTTTGCGGCAGAATCAGCCCCAGCATTTT; CDR3aa: CASSLRQNQPQHF; j_gene: TRBJ1-5; d_gene: -; v_gene: TRBV27; abundance: -
CDR3nt: TGTGCCAGCAGCTTAGGGGCCAGGGGCAGGGACACCGGGGAGCTGTTTTTT; CDR3aa: CASSLGARGRDTGELFF; j_gene: TRBJ2-2; d_gene: -; v_gene: TRBV11-2; abundance: -
CDR3nt: TGTGCCAGCAGCCAATGGGCAGGGCCCTCTGGAAACACCATATATTTT; CDR3aa: CASSQWAGPSGNTIYF; j_gene: TRBJ1-3; d_gene: -; v_gene: TRBV7-9; abundance: -
CDR3nt: TGTGCCACCAGGGCGGGGGCTCGTGGGGAGACCCAGTACTTC; CDR3aa: CATRAGARGETQYF; j_gene: TRBJ2-5; d_gene: -; v_gene: TRBV24-1; abundance: -
CDR3nt: TGCGCCAGCAGCGGAAAGACAGGCTCCGGGGAGCTGTTTTTT; CDR3aa: CASSGKTGSGELFF; j_gene: TRBJ2-2; d_gene: -; v_gene: TRBV5-1; abundance: once
CDR3nt: TGTGCCAGCAGATCGCGGGGCAATGAGCAGTTCTTC; CDR3aa: CASRSRGNEQFF; j_gene: TRBJ2-1; d_gene: -; v_gene: TRBV5-8; abundance: -
CDR3nt: TGTGCCAGCAGCCCCCGACAGACAGATACGCAGTATTTT; CDR3aa: CASSPRQTDTQYF; j_gene: TRBJ2-3; d_gene: -; v_gene: TRBV7-3; abundance: -
CDR3nt: TGTGCCAGCAGTGCTGCGCGGGGATCCTACGAGCAGTACTTC; CDR3aa: CASSAARGSYEQYF; j_gene: TRBJ2-7; d_gene: -; v_gene: TRBV2; abundance: -
CDR3nt: TGTGCCAGCAGTCCGGGGGGGGATAATTCACCCCTCCACTTT; CDR3aa: CASSPGGDNSPLHF; j_gene: TRBJ1-6; d_gene: -; v_gene: TRBV28; abundance: -
CDR3nt: TGTGCCAGTAGTATTATGTGGCAGGGGGTAAGAGGCAATCAGCCCCAGCATTTT; CDR3aa: CASSIMWQGVRGNQPQHF; j_gene: TRBJ1-5; d_gene: TRBD1; v_gene: TRBV19; abundance: -
CDR3nt: TGTGCCAGCAGCTTAGAGCGGGGCTACACCTTC; CDR3aa: CASSLERGYTF; j_gene: TRBJ1-2; d_gene: -; v_gene: TRBV7-2; abundance: -
CDR3nt: TGTGCCAGCAGCTTCGCGGGACTAAACACAGATACGCAGTATTTT; CDR3aa: CASSFAGLNTDTQYF; j_gene: TRBJ2-3; d_gene: TRBD2; v_gene: TRBV5-4; abundance: few
CDR3nt: TGTGCCAGCGAACTAAGCTCTGGAAACACCATATATTTT; CDR3aa: CASELSSGNTIYF; j_gene: TRBJ1-3; d_gene: -; v_gene: TRBV12-3/TRBV12-4; abundance: -
CDR3nt: TGTGCCAGCCAAAGTACCCTCGGGACAGATACGCAGTATTTT; CDR3aa: CASQSTLGTDTQYF; j_gene: TRBJ2-3; d_gene: -; v_gene: TRBV6-6; abundance: -
CDR3nt: TGTGCCAGCAGTCCCGACAGGACGGGGTCAGATACGCAGTATTTT; CDR3aa: CASSPDRTGSDTQYF; j_gene: TRBJ2-3; d_gene: -; v_gene: TRBV28; abundance: once
CDR3nt: TGTGCCAGCAGACCCGGGACTAGCGGGGGGCCGAGCTCCTACAATGAGCAGTTCTTC; CDR3aa: CASRPGTSGGPSSYNEQFF; j_gene: TRBJ2-1; d_gene: TRBD2; v_gene: TRBV7-9; abundance: -
CDR3nt: TGCGCCAGCAAGGTGTCTAGCGGGGGAAACGAGCAGTACTTC; CDR3aa: CASKVSSGGNEQYF; j_gene: TRBJ2-7; d_gene: TRBD2; v_gene: TRBV5-1; abundance: -
CDR3nt: TGCGCCAGCAGCCAAGCGGGTTTCCCCGGGGAGCTGTTTTTT; CDR3aa: CASSQAGFPGELFF; j_gene: TRBJ2-2; d_gene: -; v_gene: TRBV4-3; abundance: -
CDR3nt: TGTGCCAGCAGCTTACCGGTTTCACCCCTCCACTTT; CDR3aa: CASSLPVSPLHF; j_gene: TRBJ1-6; d_gene: -; v_gene: TRBV7-2; abundance: -
CDR3nt: TGTGCCAGCAGTTACAGCCAGGGGACAGGGGTGAACACTGAAGCTTTCTTT; CDR3aa: CASSYSQGTGVNTEAFF; j_gene: TRBJ1-1; d_gene: TRBD1; v_gene: TRBV6-2/TRBV6-3; abundance: -
CDR3nt: TGTGCCAGCAGCGAACACACCAACACTGAAGCTTTCTTT; CDR3aa: CASSEHTNTEAFF; j_gene: TRBJ1-1; d_gene: -; v_gene: TRBV9; abundance: -
CDR3nt: TGTGCCAGCAGCTTGCCCGGACAGGGGGCGCGAGGTCGAACCCACGAGCAGTACTTC; CDR3aa: CASSLPGQGARGRTHEQYF; j_gene: TRBJ2-7; d_gene: TRBD1; v_gene: TRBV5-6; abundance: -
CDR3nt: TGTGCCATCGGGGCTAGCGGGGGTCATACCGGGGAGCTGTTTTTT; CDR3aa: CAIGASGGHTGELFF; j_gene: TRBJ2-2; d_gene: TRBD2; v_gene: TRBV10-3; abundance: -
CDR3nt: TGTGCCAGCAGCCAAGGGGTCAGGGGAAGAATATTAAACTACGAGCAGTACTTC; CDR3aa: CASSQGVRGRILNYEQYF; j_gene: TRBJ2-7; d_gene: -; v_gene: TRBV3-1/TRBV3-2; abundance: -
CDR3nt: TGTGCCAGCAGTGACGGCGGGGGCCGGACCTACGAGCAGTACTTC; CDR3aa: CASSDGGGRTYEQYF; j_gene: TRBJ2-7; d_gene: -; v_gene: TRBV28; abundance: -
CDR3nt: TGTGCCAGCAGCTCAGGCTCCGGGACAGGGGGCAGGGGCTACACCTTC; CDR3aa: CASSSGSGTGGRGYTF; j_gene: TRBJ1-2; d_gene: TRBD1; v_gene: TRBV11-2; abundance: -
CDR3nt: TGTGCCAGCAGCTCCGACAGGGGATCGAACACCGGGGAGCTGTTTTTT; CDR3aa: CASSSDRGSNTGELFF; j_gene: TRBJ2-2; d_gene: TRBD1; v_gene: TRBV7-9; abundance: -
CDR3nt: TGCAGTGCAGGGACAGTCTACGAGCAGTACTTC; CDR3aa: CSAGTVYEQYF; j_gene: TRBJ2-7; d_gene: TRBD1; v_gene: TRBV20-1; abundance: -
CDR3nt: TGTGCCAGCAGTTCCAGACAGGGGGGAGCTTTCTTT; CDR3aa: CASSSRQGGAFF; j_gene: TRBJ1-1; d_gene: TRBD1; v_gene: TRBV6-6; abundance: -
CDR3nt: TGTGCCAGCAGCTTGGAGACAGATACGCAGTATTTT; CDR3aa: CASSLETDTQYF; j_gene: TRBJ2-3; d_gene: -; v_gene: TRBV11-2; abundance: -
CDR3nt: TGTGCCAGCAGTTTACGGTCCGAGGGGGCAGGCGGCAATCAGCCCCAGCATTTT; CDR3aa: CASSLRSEGAGGNQPQHF; j_gene: TRBJ1-5; d_gene: TRBD1; v_gene: TRBV27; abundance: -
CDR3nt: TGCGCCAGCAGCTCCGGGGACAGGGGCTCCTACGAGCAGTACTTC; CDR3aa: CASSSGDRGSYEQYF; j_gene: TRBJ2-7; d_gene: TRBD1; v_gene: TRBV5-1; abundance: -
CDR3nt: TGCGCCAGCAGCCAAGTTACGGGGATATCTGGAAACACCATATATTTT; CDR3aa: CASSQVTGISGNTIYF; j_gene: TRBJ1-3; d_gene: -; v_gene: TRBV4-3; abundance: -
CDR3nt: TGTGCCAGCAGTGCGGGACAGGGGAGCTCCTATAATTCACCCCTCCACTTT; CDR3aa: CASSAGQGSSYNSPLHF; j_gene: TRBJ1-6; d_gene: TRBD1; v_gene: TRBV27; abundance: -
CDR3nt: TGTGCCAGCAGCCGCCTTTCGACCCGGGACAGAGACACAGATACGCAGTATTTT; CDR3aa: CASSRLSTRDRDTDTQYF; j_gene: TRBJ2-3; d_gene: TRBD1; v_gene: TRBV3-1/TRBV3-2; abundance: -
CDR3nt: TGTGCCAGCAGCCAATTTCGACTAACCTACGAGCAGTACTTC; CDR3aa: CASSQFRLTYEQYF; j_gene: TRBJ2-7; d_gene: -; v_gene: TRBV3-1/TRBV3-2; abundance: -
CDR3nt: TGTGCCAGCAGCCAAGCAACAGGGGGCCTGGGGACTAATGAAAAACTGTTTTTT; CDR3aa: CASSQATGGLGTNEKLFF; j_gene: TRBJ1-4; d_gene: TRBD1; v_gene: TRBV3-1/TRBV3-2; abundance: -
CDR3nt: TGTGCCAGCAGTTTTCCGGGACTGAATCAGCCCCAGCATTTT; CDR3aa: CASSFPGLNQPQHF; j_gene: TRBJ1-5; d_gene: -; v_gene: TRBV27; abundance: once
CDR3nt: TGTGCCAGCAGCCTTAACGGGGTGGCGGTTGAAAAACTGTTTTTT; CDR3aa: CASSLNGVAVEKLFF; j_gene: TRBJ1-4; d_gene: -; v_gene: TRBV5-8; abundance: -
CDR3nt: TGTGCCAGCAGCCAAGACCTACCCGGGACTAGGGTCACAGATACGCAGTATTTT; CDR3aa: CASSQDLPGTRVTDTQYF; j_gene: TRBJ2-3; d_gene: TRBD2; v_gene: TRBV3-1/TRBV3-2; abundance: -
CDR3nt: TGTGCCAGCAGCCCGGGACTAGCGGGGTACAATGAGCAGTTCTTC; CDR3aa: CASSPGLAGYNEQFF; j_gene: TRBJ2-1; d_gene: TRBD2; v_gene: TRBV5-4; abundance: -
CDR3nt: TGTGCCAGCAGTGACCCTAGCGGGGGCTCCTACGAGCAGTACTTC; CDR3aa: CASSDPSGGSYEQYF; j_gene: TRBJ2-7; d_gene: TRBD2; v_gene: TRBV25-1; abundance: -
CDR3nt: TGTGCCAGCAGCCTGACAGGGAGTAAAGCTTTCTTT; CDR3aa: CASSLTGSKAFF; j_gene: TRBJ1-1; d_gene: TRBD1; v_gene: TRBV7-8; abundance: -
CDR3nt: TGTGCCAGCAGCCGAGGGACTAGCGGGGGGGCCGCCTACGAGCAGTACTTC; CDR3aa: CASSRGTSGGAAYEQYF; j_gene: TRBJ2-7; d_gene: TRBD2; v_gene: TRBV7-8; abundance: few
CDR3nt: TGTGCCAGCAGCTTAACGGGACAGGGGCACACTGAAGCTTTCTTT; CDR3aa: CASSLTGQGHTEAFF; j_gene: TRBJ1-1; d_gene: TRBD1; v_gene: TRBV7-3; abundance: few
CDR3nt: TGTGCCATCAGTGAAGCCCCAGGGACCTACGAGCAGTACTTC; CDR3aa: CAISEAPGTYEQYF; j_gene: TRBJ2-7; d_gene: -; v_gene: TRBV10-3; abundance: -
CDR3nt: TGCGCCAGCAGTCTCGGACTAGCGTCAGATACGCAGTATTTT; CDR3aa: CASSLGLASDTQYF; j_gene: TRBJ2-3; d_gene: TRBD2; v_gene: TRBV4-3; abundance: -
CDR3nt: TGCGCCAGCAGCTTGGACAGGTTAGACACCGGGGAGCTGTTTTTT; CDR3aa: CASSLDRLDTGELFF; j_gene: TRBJ2-2; d_gene: -; v_gene: TRBV5-1; abundance: -
CDR3nt: TGTGCCAGCAGCTTAGGGGGGGTGACGGCGAACCTGAACACCGGGGAGCTGTTTTTT; CDR3aa: CASSLGGVTANLNTGELFF; j_gene: TRBJ2-2; d_gene: -; v_gene: TRBV7-6; abundance: -
CDR3nt: TGTGCCATCAGCAACACAGGGGCTGAGACCCAGTACTTC; CDR3aa: CAISNTGAETQYF; j_gene: TRBJ2-5; d_gene: TRBD1; v_gene: TRBV10-3; abundance: -